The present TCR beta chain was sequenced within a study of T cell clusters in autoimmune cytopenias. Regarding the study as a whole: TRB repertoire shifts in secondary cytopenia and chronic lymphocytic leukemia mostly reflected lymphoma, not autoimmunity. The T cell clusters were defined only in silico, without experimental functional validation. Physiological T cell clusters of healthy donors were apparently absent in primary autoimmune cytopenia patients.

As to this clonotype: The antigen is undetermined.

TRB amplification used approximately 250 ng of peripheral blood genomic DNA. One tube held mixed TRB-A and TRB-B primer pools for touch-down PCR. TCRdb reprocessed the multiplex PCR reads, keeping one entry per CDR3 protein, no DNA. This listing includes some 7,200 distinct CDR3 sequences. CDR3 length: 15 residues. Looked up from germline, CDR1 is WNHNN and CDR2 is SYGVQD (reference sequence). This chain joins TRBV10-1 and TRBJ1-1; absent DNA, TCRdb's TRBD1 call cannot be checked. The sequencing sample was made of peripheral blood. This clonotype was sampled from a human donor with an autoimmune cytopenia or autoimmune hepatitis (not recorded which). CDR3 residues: CASSSGGAENTEAFF.